A selection of T cell receptor beta chains follows, all from one sample in a study of PD-L1 blockade in urothelial cancer. This table comes from immunoSEQ multiplex PCR, and its TCRdb copy is limited to in-frame clones, with some not included. Of tens of thousands of clones in the sample, roughly 90% were seen once. The input for sequencing was PBMCs, taken around atezolizumab (anti-PD-L1) treatment. The origin of the receptors is a woman of 80 years or more with urothelial cancer. Each CDR3 is given with its conserved first and last residue. A D gene is named only where the DNA matches it firmly. Some rows have no size entry. The others give once, few or many, or a class for an expanded clone.

.,TRBV5-1,.,TRBJ2-2,CASSQGASGVNTGELFF,TGCGCCAGCTCCCAGGGGGCTAGCGGGGTGAACACCGGGGAGCTGTTTTTT
TRBD1,TRBV11-2,.,TRBJ1-1,CASSARTGNTEAFF,TGTGCCAGCAGCGCCAGGACAGGGAACACTGAAGCTTTCTTT
.,TRBV19,.,TRBJ2-4,CASSHQKAKNIQYF,TGTGCCAGTAGTCACCAGAAAGCCAAAAACATTCAGTACTTC
.,TRBV7-9,.,TRBJ1-3,CASSSLRTAGSGNTIYF,TGTGCCAGCAGCTCCCTAAGGACCGCGGGGAGTGGAAACACCATATATTTT
.,TRBV29-1,.,TRBJ1-4,CSVRRDEKLFF,TGCAGCGTTCGGAGGGACGAAAAACTGTTTTTT
.,TRBV2,once,TRBJ2-2,CASGDSNTGELFF,TGTGCCAGCGGGGACTCGAACACCGGGGAGCTGTTTTTT
.,TRBV19,.,TRBJ2-3,CASTGGLDTQYF,TGTGCCAGTACCGGAGGGTTAGATACGCAGTATTTT
TRBD2,TRBV11-3,.,TRBJ2-1,CASSPGTSRNEQFF,TGTGCCAGCAGCCCAGGGACTAGCCGCAATGAGCAGTTCTTC
.,TRBV9,once,TRBJ2-1,CASSVGREIGYEQFF,TGTGCCAGCAGCGTAGGACGGGAGATTGGCTATGAGCAGTTCTTC
TRBD1,TRBV6-1,.,TRBJ1-4,CASSASGGRGRKLFF,TGTGCCAGCAGTGCGTCAGGGGGCAGAGGTAGAAAACTGTTTTTT
TRBD1,TRBV14,few,TRBJ2-7,CASSQDNRGLTYEQYF,TGTGCCAGCAGCCAAGACAACAGGGGTTTAACCTACGAGCAGTACTTC
.,TRBV28,.,TRBJ2-3,CASSLRVARASTDTQYF,TGTGCCAGCAGTTTACGGGTAGCCCGTGCTAGCACAGATACGCAGTATTTT
TRBD1,TRBV10-3,.,TRBJ2-1,CAISQGTGVSNEQFF,TGTGCCATCAGTCAGGGGACAGGGGTCTCCAATGAGCAGTTCTTC
.,TRBV18,.,TRBJ1-1,CASSSGGDTEAFF,TGTGCCAGCTCATCAGGAGGGGACACTGAAGCTTTCTTT